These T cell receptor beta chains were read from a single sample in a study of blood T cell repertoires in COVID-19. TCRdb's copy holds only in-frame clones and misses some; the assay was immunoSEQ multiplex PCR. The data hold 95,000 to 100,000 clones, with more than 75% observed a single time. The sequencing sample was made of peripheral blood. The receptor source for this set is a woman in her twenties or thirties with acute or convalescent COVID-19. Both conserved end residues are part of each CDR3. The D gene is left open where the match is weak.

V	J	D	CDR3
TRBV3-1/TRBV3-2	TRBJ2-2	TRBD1	CASSRGQFSNTGELFF
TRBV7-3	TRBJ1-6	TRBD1	CASSPRTGDSPLHF
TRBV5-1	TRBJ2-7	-	CASSLQGYEQYF
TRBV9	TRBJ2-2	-	CASSAYTGELFF
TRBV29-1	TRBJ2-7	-	CSAGTSNYEQYF
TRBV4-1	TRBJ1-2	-	CASSHSDYGYTF
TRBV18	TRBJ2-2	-	CASSPLGSTGELFF
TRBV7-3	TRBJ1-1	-	CASSPSPGITEAFF
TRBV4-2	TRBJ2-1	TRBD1	CASSRYDRGGDEQFF
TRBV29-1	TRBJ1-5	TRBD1	CSVGAGGGVPQHF
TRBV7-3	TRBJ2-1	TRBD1	CASSTQGNEQFF
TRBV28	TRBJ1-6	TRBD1	CASSETQGGNSPLHF
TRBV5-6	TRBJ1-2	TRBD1	CASSLGTGVYGYTF
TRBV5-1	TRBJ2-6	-	CASSLGQYSGANVLTF
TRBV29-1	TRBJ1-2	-	CNPGRAGGYTF
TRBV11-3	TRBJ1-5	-	CASSLGGINQPQHF
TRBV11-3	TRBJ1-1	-	CASSPGRAGTEAFF
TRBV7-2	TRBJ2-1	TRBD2	CASSLVAGGPGEQFF
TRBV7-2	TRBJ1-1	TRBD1	CASSLRQGGEAFF
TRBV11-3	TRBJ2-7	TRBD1	CASSDRDRDYEQYF
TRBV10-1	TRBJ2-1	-	CASSFGGRDNEQFF
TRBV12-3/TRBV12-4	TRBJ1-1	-	CASSLPRGLQAFF
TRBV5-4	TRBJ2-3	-	CASSFGGLTDTQYF
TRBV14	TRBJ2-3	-	CASSLQGLSTDTQYF
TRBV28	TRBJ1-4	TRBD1	CASSSPRGRTNEKLFF
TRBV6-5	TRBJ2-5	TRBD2	CASSPKAAGRETQYF
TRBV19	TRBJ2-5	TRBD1	CASSTGQAETQYF